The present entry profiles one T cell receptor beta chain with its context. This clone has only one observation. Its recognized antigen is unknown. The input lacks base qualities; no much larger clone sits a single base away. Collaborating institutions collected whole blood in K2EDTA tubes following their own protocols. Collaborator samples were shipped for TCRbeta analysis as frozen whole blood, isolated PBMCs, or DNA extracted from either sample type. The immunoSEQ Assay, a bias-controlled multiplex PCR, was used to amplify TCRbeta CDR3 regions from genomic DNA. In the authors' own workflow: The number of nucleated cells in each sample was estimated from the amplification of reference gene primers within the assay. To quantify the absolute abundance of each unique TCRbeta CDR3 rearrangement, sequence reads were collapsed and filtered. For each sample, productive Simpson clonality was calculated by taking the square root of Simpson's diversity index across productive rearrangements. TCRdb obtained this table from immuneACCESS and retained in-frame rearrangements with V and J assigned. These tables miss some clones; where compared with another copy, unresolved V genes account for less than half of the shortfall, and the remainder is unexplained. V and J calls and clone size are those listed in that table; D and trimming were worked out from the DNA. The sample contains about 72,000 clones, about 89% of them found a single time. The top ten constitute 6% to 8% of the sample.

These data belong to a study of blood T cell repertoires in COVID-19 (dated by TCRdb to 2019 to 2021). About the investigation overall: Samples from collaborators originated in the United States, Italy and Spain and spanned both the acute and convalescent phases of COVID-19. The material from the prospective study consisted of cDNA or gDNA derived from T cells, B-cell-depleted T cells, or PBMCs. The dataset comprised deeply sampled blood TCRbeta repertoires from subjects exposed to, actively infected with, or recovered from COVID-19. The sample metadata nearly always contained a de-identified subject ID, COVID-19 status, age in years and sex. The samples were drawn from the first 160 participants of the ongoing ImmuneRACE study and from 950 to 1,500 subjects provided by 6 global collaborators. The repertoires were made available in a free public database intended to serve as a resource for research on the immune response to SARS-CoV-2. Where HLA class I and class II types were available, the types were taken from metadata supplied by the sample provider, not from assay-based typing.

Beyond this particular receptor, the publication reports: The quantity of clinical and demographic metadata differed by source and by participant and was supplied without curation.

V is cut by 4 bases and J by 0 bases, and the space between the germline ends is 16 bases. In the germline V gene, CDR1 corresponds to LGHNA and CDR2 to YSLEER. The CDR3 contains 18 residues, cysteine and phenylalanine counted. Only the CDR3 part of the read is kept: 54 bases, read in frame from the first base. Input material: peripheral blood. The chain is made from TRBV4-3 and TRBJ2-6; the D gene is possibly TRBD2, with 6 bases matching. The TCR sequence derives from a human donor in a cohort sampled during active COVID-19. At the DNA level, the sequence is TGCGCCAGCAGCCCCGGAGGAGGGGACGGCTCTGGGGCCAACGTCCTGACTTTC. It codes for CASSPGGGDGSGANVLTF.